This T cell receptor beta chain was retrieved from a study of blood T cells in healthy people across ages. Findings of the study overall: The long-lived group displayed more naive CD4+ cells, plus higher diversity, than the aged donors did. Higher naive T cell percentage went strongly together with higher TCR beta diversity.

CDR3 length equals 15 residues. Germline V gene sequence: CDR1 SGHRS, CDR2 YFSETQ. With a J-beta primer mix and a sample-barcoded 5' primer, a second PCR ran 7 to 11 cycles. All cDNA molecules were each tagged by a template-switch adaptor with 12 random nucleotides. TCRdb recomputed calls from the 5' RACE reads with MiXCR, one row per CDR3 protein. The sample shows about 730,000 distinct CDR3 sequences, 35% to 45% of them seen only once. Donation came from healthy Caucasian individuals in Russia who were aged roughly 6 to 95. As for this clonotype: Its antigen is unidentified.

Sequencing was done on a sample of blood. J is TRBJ2-5 and V is TRBV5-1, with 7 bases identical to TRBD1. The DNA end lines up better with TRBJ2-7; the J call may be wrong. The origin of this receptor is a woman aged 55-70 years in good health. The chain's CDR3 is CASSLWGQTTNEQYF. DNA for the CDR3: TGCGCCAGCAGCTTGTGGGGACAGACTACTAACGAGCAGTACTTC.